The 23 T cell receptor beta chains below were found in one sample sequenced in a study of shared clonotypes between healthy human individuals. The table came from immunoSEQ multiplex PCR; TCRdb's copy has only in-frame clones and leaves some out. Of around 2,000,000 clones listed, over 85% were seen once; the top ten hold 0.85% to 1.2%. It was CD45RO-negative cells, positively selected for CCR7, that made up naive CD8 cells, with terminally differentiated effector memory CD45RA+ cells excluded. What was sequenced was naive CD8+ T cells sorted from blood. These receptors originate from a young man in good health.

As regards this clone: This sample also contains other DNA sequences that code for the same CDR3. The CDR3 nucleotides read TGTGCCAGCAGTTACTCTACCGGCTCCCGTACCTACGAGCAGTACTTC. Protein product: CASSYSTGSRTYEQYF. This chain joins TRBV6-5 and TRBJ2-7; unclear D gene. V gave up 0 bases and J gave up 2 bases, with 14 bases separating them. The V gene's germline CDR1 is MNHEY and CDR2 SVGAGI. This CDR3 region has 16 residues.

The rearrangement joins TRBV11-2 to TRBJ2-7; TRBD1 matches at 7 bases. The ends lost 5 bases at V and 0 bases at J; junction bases unmatched: 10. CDR3 size: 16 residues. Germline assignment: CDR1 SGHAT and CDR2 FQNNGV. For the CDR3, the DNA is TGTGCCAGCAGCCACGGGACAGTTTATAGCTCCTACGAGCAGTACTTC. Translation gives CASSHGTVYSSYEQYF.

V is TRBV18 and J is TRBJ1-2; no reliable D call. The ends were cut back, 0 bases at V and 4 bases at J, with 18 bases in the middle. The CDR3 loop spans 17 amino acids. Looked up from germline, CDR1 is KGHSH and CDR2 is LQKENI. The CDR3 sequence: CASSPPDGKTLSYGYTF. CDR3 bases: TGTGCCAGCTCACCACCGGACGGGAAGACCTTGTCCTATGGCTACACCTTC.

CDR3 amino acids: CASSDPPGANVLTF. The CDR3 nucleotides are TGTGCCAGCAGTGACCCTCCTGGGGCCAACGTCCTGACTTTC. The chain links TRBV2 to TRBJ2-6; D is unclear. CDR3 length: 14 amino acids. The V end lost 3 bases, the J end lost 2 bases, and 5 bases lay between the germline ends. CDR1 is SNHLY and CDR2 is FYNNEI in the germline V gene.

The J gene is TRBJ1-2, the V gene TRBV27, with 9 bases aligning to TRBD1. The junction had 11 bases not matched to a gene; V was cut back by 6 bases and J by 6 bases. CDR1 is MNHEY and CDR2 is SMNVEV in the germline V gene (reference sequence). The length of the CDR3 is 15 residues. CDR3 bases: TGTGCCAGCAGAACCACAGGGGGCGAAGCTAATGGCTACACCTTC. Its translation: CASRTTGGEANGYTF.

The genes are TRBV4-1 and TRBJ2-7; TRBD1 agrees at 8 bases. This CDR3 is 15 amino acids long. In germline, CDR1 is MGHRA, CDR2 YSYEKL. With 2 bases clipped from V and 2 bases from J, the junction kept 5 bases outside the gene matches. The CDR3 sequence: CASSQQGAGAYEQYF. The CDR3 region has the DNA TGCGCCAGCAGCCAACAGGGGGCTGGCGCCTACGAGCAGTACTTC.

Comments on this clone: This same CDR3 is encoded by further DNA sequences in the sample. The chain carries TRBV9 and TRBJ2-7; D might be TRBD2 (5 bases). The V gene lost 0 bases and the J gene lost 4 bases, with 8 bases spanning the gap. Germline CDR1 is SGDLS and CDR2 is YYNGEE. This CDR3 comprises 13 residues. The CDR3 coding sequence is TGTGCCAGCAGCGTAGGGGCGGGTTACGAGCAGTACTTC. Amino acids: CASSVGAGYEQYF.

This rearrangement joins TRBV11-2 to TRBJ2-5; D may be TRBD1 (5 bases). V was clipped by 4 bases and J by 3 bases, with 21 bases between them. Germline-derived CDR1 and CDR2 are SGHAT and FQNNGV. The CDR3 runs to 17 residues. Written as DNA, the CDR3 is TGTGCCAGCAGCTCCCCCAGCTTTCAGGGTGGGGAAGAGACCCAGTACTTC. Translated: CASSSPSFQGGEETQYF.

The chain is built from TRBV5-4 and TRBJ2-3; TRBD2 agrees at 10 bases. The germline V gene encodes CDR1 SGHNT and CDR2 YYREEE (reference sequence). The CDR3 covers 14 residues. The V segment lost 2 bases and the J segment 6 bases; nucleotides outside the gene matches: 3. As DNA, the CDR3 is TGTGCCAGCAGCTTTAGCGGGGGGAAGGATACGCAGTATTTT. Translated: CASSFSGGKDTQYF.

The chain employs TRBV4-1 and TRBJ2-7; D gene unclear. CDR1 is MGHRA and CDR2 is YSYEKL in the germline V gene. V was cut by 5 bases and J by 3 bases, with 14 bases left in between. This CDR3 is 14 amino acids long. The CDR3 sequence: CASSAQTNLYEQYF. Written as DNA, the CDR3 is TGCGCCAGCAGCGCCCAGACGAACCTCTACGAGCAGTACTTC.

The gene calls are TRBV27 and TRBJ2-7; D gene unclear. Looked up from germline, CDR1 is MNHEY and CDR2 is SMNVEV (reference sequence). The V end lost 6 bases, the J end lost 0 bases, and 9 bases lay between the germline ends. The CDR3 runs 13 residues. The CDR3 coding sequence is TGTGCCAGCAGCACAGTGGGCTCCTACGAGCAGTACTTC. Translation: CASSTVGSYEQYF.

The gene calls are TRBV14 and TRBJ2-5; TRBD1 matches at 8 bases. Per the germline V gene, CDR1 is SGHDN and CDR2 is FVKESK. The CDR3 is made up of 16 amino acids. J gave up 3 bases and V 4 bases, and 10 bases lay outside the gene matches. CDR3 in DNA: TGTGCCAGCAGCCCCCCAGGCAGGGGGCGAAAAGAGACCCAGTACTTC. Translated: CASSPPGRGRKETQYF.

The V gene is TRBV5-3, the J gene TRBJ1-2; a possible D gene is TRBD1 (6 bases). TRBV5-3 is known as an ORF, though its function is uncertain. The CDR3 covers 20 residues. Trimming shortened V by 4 bases and J by 2 bases, and 30 bases separated the two germline ends. The CDR3 DNA follows: TGTGCCAGAAGCCCAATTCGGAACAGGGCGACCCAGACCTCCAACTATGGCTACACCTTC. Protein sequence: CARSPIRNRATQTSNYGYTF.

The chain employs TRBV6-5 and TRBJ2-7, with D possibly matching TRBD2 (6 bases). The CDR3 length is 12 residues. Germline V gene sequence: CDR1 MNHEY, CDR2 SVGAGI. The ends were cut back, 7 bases at V and 3 bases at J, with 10 bases in the middle. The CDR3: CASTNGGYEQYF. The CDR3 DNA reads TGTGCCAGCACCAACGGGGGCTACGAGCAGTACTTC.

The V and J genes are TRBV9 and TRBJ1-4; D ambiguous. The CDR3 has 15 residues. Germline-derived CDR1 and CDR2 are SGDLS and YYNGEE. V lost 3 bases and J 7 bases, leaving 16 bases between the germline ends. This CDR3 is CASSAFPGRGEKLFF. For the CDR3, the DNA is TGTGCCAGCAGCGCCTTTCCTGGGAGAGGTGAAAAACTGTTTTTT.

The chain carries TRBV7-8 and TRBJ2-7; the match to TRBD1 covers 7 bases. From germline, CDR1 is SGHVS and CDR2 FQNEAQ. Losses at the gene ends were 4 bases for V and 2 bases for J; bases not matched to a gene: 11. The CDR3 is 16 amino acids. The CDR3 is CASSSQGTWKPYEQYF. DNA of the CDR3: TGTGCCAGCAGCTCACAGGGGACCTGGAAGCCCTACGAGCAGTACTTC.

This clone was counted only a few times. The chain has TRBV5-5 and TRBJ1-2, with 8 bases lining up with TRBD1. Trimming cost V 2 bases and J 3 bases; bases outside gene matches: 9. CDR3 size: 16 residues. CDR1 SGHKS and CDR2 YYEKEE come from the germline V gene (reference sequence). CDR3 in amino acids: CASSFSQGALDYGYTF. The CDR3 region has the DNA TGTGCCAGCAGCTTTAGTCAGGGGGCGCTGGACTATGGCTACACCTTC.

With regard to this clone: Other DNA sequences in the sample encode the same CDR3. This chain connects TRBV7-2 to TRBJ2-3, with no clear D. Germline values: CDR1 SGHTA, CDR2 FQGNSA. The V end lost 5 bases, the J end lost 1 base, and 13 bases lay between the germline ends. The length of the CDR3 is 15 residues. As DNA, the CDR3 is TGTGCCAGCAGCCCTGGTTGGACCCGCACAGATACGCAGTATTTT. The encoded protein is CASSPGWTRTDTQYF.

This sequence joins TRBV6-5 and TRBJ2-1; 11 nucleotides agree with TRBD2. There are 15 residues in the CDR3. With V trimmed by 5 bases and J by 7 bases, 7 bases remained unmatched. Per the germline V gene, CDR1 is MNHEY and CDR2 is SVGAGI. The CDR3 here is CASSLSGGAPNEQFF. The CDR3 DNA sequence: TGTGCCAGCAGTCTTAGCGGGGGGGCTCCGAATGAGCAGTTCTTC.

V and J are TRBV6-1 and TRBJ2-7; the D is unclear. From germline, CDR1 is MNHNS and CDR2 SASEGT. V lost 3 bases, J lost 2 bases, and 11 bases lay in between. The CDR3 is 14 residues long. Written as DNA, the CDR3 is TGTGCCAGCAGTGACCAAGGAGATACCTACGAGCAGTACTTC. Translating it yields CASSDQGDTYEQYF.

The chain couples TRBV7-9 to TRBJ2-2; D is ambiguous. Germline-derived CDR1 and CDR2 are SEHNR and FQNEAQ (reference sequence). The CDR3 is made up of 15 amino acids. V was trimmed by 3 bases and J by 7 bases, leaving 15 bases between them. The CDR3 region is CASSFPAVYSGELFF. For the CDR3, the DNA is TGTGCCAGCAGCTTTCCTGCTGTATATAGCGGGGAGCTGTTTTTT.

The rearrangement links TRBV6-1 to TRBJ1-5; D gene uncertain. There are 11 residues in the CDR3. Germline V gene sequence: CDR1 MNHNS, CDR2 SASEGT. The V end lost 4 bases, the J end lost 8 bases, and 6 bases lay between the germline ends. The CDR3 sequence: CASSGNEPQHF. CDR3 nucleotide sequence: TGTGCCAGCAGTGGGAACGAGCCCCAGCATTTT.

The rearrangement joins TRBV28 to TRBJ2-1; D perhaps matches TRBD2 (5 bases). Germline V gives CDR1 MDHEN, CDR2 SYDVKM. Trimming stripped 3 bases from V and 9 bases from J, with 9 bases between. The CDR3 has 12 residues. In DNA, the CDR3 is TGTGCCAGCAGTTTTTTGGGGAGTGAGCAGTTCTTC. It translates to CASSFLGSEQFF.